The 12 T cell receptor beta chains below come from one sample, sequenced in a study of T cell changes during pregnancy in multiple sclerosis. This table comes from immunoSEQ multiplex PCR, and its TCRdb copy is limited to in-frame clones, with some not included. The table includes 70,000 to 95,000 clones, 80% to 95% detected once. Sequencing used peripheral blood, obtained in the first trimester of pregnancy. Source of these receptors: a female donor with multiple sclerosis, enrolled in a pregnancy study.

The DNA of the CDR3 is TGCGCCAGCAGCCAAGAAGGGTTAGGGCTAGCAAACTCCTACAATGAGCAGTTCTTC. Its translation is CASSQEGLGLANSYNEQFF. The genes are TRBV4-1 and TRBJ2-1; tentative D call: TRBD2 (5 bases). Germline V gene data show CDR1 as MGHRA and CDR2 as YSYEKL. With 0 bases removed from V and 0 bases from J, the gap between germline ends came to 18 bases. The CDR3 is 19 amino acids.

This rearrangement joins TRBV20-1 to TRBJ2-7; 9 nucleotides line up with TRBD2. This CDR3 comprises 11 residues. J lost 7 bases, V lost 6 bases, and 4 bases had no gene match. Per germline, CDR1 DFQATT and CDR2 SNEGSKA (reference sequence). CDR3 protein: CSAQLAGEQYF. DNA for the CDR3: TGCAGTGCCCAGCTAGCGGGGGAGCAGTACTTC.

The J gene is TRBJ1-5, the V gene TRBV4-1; no definite D call. Trimming shortened V by 0 bases and J by 9 bases, and 15 bases separated the two germline ends. Germline V lookup: CDR1 MGHRA, CDR2 YSYEKL. CDR3 length: 15 amino acids. The CDR3 here is CASSQDVSVQWPQHF. In nucleotides, the CDR3 is TGCGCCAGCAGCCAAGATGTCAGTGTTCAGTGGCCCCAGCATTTT.

V usage is TRBV27 and J usage is TRBJ1-1; tentatively, D is TRBD1 (5 bases). Looked up from germline, CDR1 is MNHEY and CDR2 is SMNVEV (reference sequence). The CDR3 length is 13 residues. The V and J ends lost 8 bases and 1 base respectively, with 11 bases between them. The CDR3 sequence: CASAGWANTEAFF. CDR3 sequence (DNA): TGTGCCAGCGCAGGGTGGGCGAACACTGAAGCTTTCTTT.

This rearrangement joins TRBV7-6 to TRBJ1-4; D is ambiguous. V was shortened by 5 bases and J by 4 bases, with 5 bases between the two germline ends. From germline, CDR1 is SGHVS and CDR2 FNYEAQ. The CDR3 covers 12 residues. CDR3 residues: CASSEVNEKLFF. For the CDR3, the DNA is TGTGCCAGCAGCGAGGTTAATGAAAAACTGTTTTTT.

This clone was picked up a small number of times. The chain uses TRBV5-1 and TRBJ2-3; 13 bases fit TRBD2. V shed 5 bases and J 5 bases; nucleotides not matched to a gene: 8. The germline gives CDR1 SGHRS, CDR2 YFSETQ. This CDR3 region has 16 residues. For the CDR3, the DNA is TGCGCCAGCAGTGGGCCGGGACTAGCGGGGATAGATACGCAGTATTTT. Residues: CASSGPGLAGIDTQYF.

V and J are TRBV27 and TRBJ1-5; 7 bases fit TRBD1. Looked up from germline, CDR1 is MNHEY and CDR2 is SMNVEV (reference sequence). This CDR3 is 18 amino acids long. V trimming: 6 bases; J trimming: 4 bases; junction bases outside the gene matches: 18. The CDR3 is CASRARDSGTDRNQPQHF. The CDR3 coding sequence is TGTGCCAGCAGAGCCCGGGACAGCGGAACAGACAGGAATCAGCCCCAGCATTTT.

The CDR3 bases are TGTGCCATCAGGGTCCGGGAGGGCCCCCTCCACTTT. As protein: CAIRVREGPLHF. The V call is TRBV10-3, the J call TRBJ1-6, with D unresolved. Between the trimmed V and J ends, which lost 6 bases and 13 bases, there was a span of 13 bases. The CDR3 length is 12 residues. Per germline, CDR1 ENHRY and CDR2 SYGVKD.

The table lists this clone with a count of one. The genes are TRBV7-3 and TRBJ2-1; possibly TRBD1 for D (6 bases). Germline assignment: CDR1 SGHTA and CDR2 FQGTGA. This CDR3 has 14 residues. Trimming left V 2 bases short and J 8 bases short, with 13 bases between. The chain's CDR3 is CASSLLDSRDEQFF. Written as DNA, the CDR3 is TGTGCCAGCAGCTTACTGGACAGCAGGGATGAGCAGTTCTTC.

The rearrangement uses TRBV29-1 and TRBJ2-3; 14 positions match TRBD2. Germline V gene sequence: CDR1 SQVTM, CDR2 ANQGSEA. This CDR3 region has 15 residues. The trim removed 7 bases at V and 0 bases at J, leaving 3 bases unmatched. The CDR3 DNA reads as TGCAGCGGACGACTAGCGGGGGGGAGCACAGATACGCAGTATTTT. Protein sequence: CSGRLAGGSTDTQYF.

CDR3 bases: TGCGCCAGCAGCCATACAGGGTTGGAGACCCAGTACTTC. Translating gives CASSHTGLETQYF. This chain links TRBV4-1 with TRBJ2-5, with D maybe TRBD1 (6 bases). This CDR3 spans 13 amino acids. Germline loops: CDR1 MGHRA, CDR2 YSYEKL. Trimming pared 3 bases from V and 5 bases from J, leaving 10 bases between.

The J gene is TRBJ2-2, the V gene TRBV10-1, with D possibly matching TRBD2 (5 bases). Germline loops: CDR1 WNHNN, CDR2 SYGVQD (reference sequence). The CDR3 has 14 amino acids. Trimming took off 4 bases at V and 6 bases at J, with 12 bases between the two ends. The CDR3 DNA follows: TGCGCCAGCAGTGCGCTAGGGCGGGCCGGGGAGCTGTTTTTT. The encoded protein is CASSALGRAGELFF.